The T cell receptor beta chain described here comes from a study of OX40 agonist ivuxolimab in advanced cancers. Repertoires were generated with immunoSEQ multiplex PCR, while TCRdb's copy carries only in-frame clones and drops some. Found here are around 62,000 clones, roughly 80% of them singletons; the top ten hold around 1.5%. Exclusion of a patient followed from autoimmune disease history or systemic immunosuppression. Points from the study as a whole: The expanded peripheral T cells' antigen specificity was not determined. In the 0.1 to 3.0 mg/kg range, CD4+ and CD8+ blood T cells had expanded clonally by week 6.

On this clone itself: Its specificity is unknown.

Sequencing used CD4+ or CD8+ T cells sorted from blood, obtained in a trial of the OX40 agonist ivuxolimab. The clonotype originates from an adult with an advanced solid tumor such as melanoma, head and neck, liver or kidney cancer.

Written as DNA, the CDR3 is TGTGCCAGTACGGGACAGTTGAACACTGAAGCTTTCTTT. Encoded protein: CASTGQLNTEAFF. This sequence joins TRBV19 and TRBJ1-1; TRBD1 matches 7 bases. The CDR3 has 13 residues. J gave up 0 bases and V 7 bases, and 2 bases lay outside the gene matches. Looked up from germline, CDR1 is LNHDA and CDR2 is SQIVND (reference sequence).